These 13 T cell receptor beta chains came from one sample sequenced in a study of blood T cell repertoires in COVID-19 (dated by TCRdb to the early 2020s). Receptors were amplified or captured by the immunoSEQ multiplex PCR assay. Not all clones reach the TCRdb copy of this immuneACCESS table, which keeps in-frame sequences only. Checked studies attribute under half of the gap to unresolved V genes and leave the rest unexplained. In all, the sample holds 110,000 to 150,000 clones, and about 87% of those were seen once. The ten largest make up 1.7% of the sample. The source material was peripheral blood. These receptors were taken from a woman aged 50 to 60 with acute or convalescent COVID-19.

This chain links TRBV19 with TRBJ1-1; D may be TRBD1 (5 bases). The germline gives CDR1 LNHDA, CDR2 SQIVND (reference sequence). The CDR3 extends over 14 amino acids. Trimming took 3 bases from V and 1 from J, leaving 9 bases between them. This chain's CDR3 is CASSMGQGNTEAFF. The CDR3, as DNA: TGTGCCAGTAGTATGGGCCAGGGGAACACTGAAGCTTTCTTT.

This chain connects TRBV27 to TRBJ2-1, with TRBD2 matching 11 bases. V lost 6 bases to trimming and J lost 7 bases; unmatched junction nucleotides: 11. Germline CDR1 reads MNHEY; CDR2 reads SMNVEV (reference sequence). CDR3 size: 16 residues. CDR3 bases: TGTGCCAGCAGGACCAGCGCCGGGACTAGCGGAAATGAGCAGTTCTTC. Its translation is CASRTSAGTSGNEQFF.

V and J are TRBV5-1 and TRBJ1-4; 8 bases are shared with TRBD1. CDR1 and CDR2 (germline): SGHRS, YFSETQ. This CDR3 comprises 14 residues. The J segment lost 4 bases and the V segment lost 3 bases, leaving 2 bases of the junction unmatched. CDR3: CASSSTGDNEKLFF. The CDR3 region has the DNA TGCGCCAGCAGCTCGACAGGGGATAATGAAAAACTGTTTTTT.

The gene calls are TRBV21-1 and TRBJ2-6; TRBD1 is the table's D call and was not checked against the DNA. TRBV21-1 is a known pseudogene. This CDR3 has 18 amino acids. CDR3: CASSSRQGAVGGANVLTF. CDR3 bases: TGTGCCAGCAGCAGCCGACAGGGGGCCGTGGGGGGGGCCAACGTCCTGACTTTC.

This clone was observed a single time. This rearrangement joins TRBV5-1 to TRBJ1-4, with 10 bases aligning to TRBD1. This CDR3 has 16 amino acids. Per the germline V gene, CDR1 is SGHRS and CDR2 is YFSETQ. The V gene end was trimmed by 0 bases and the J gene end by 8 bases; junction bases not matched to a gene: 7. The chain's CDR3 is CASSLGQGARGEKLFF. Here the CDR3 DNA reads TGCGCCAGCAGCTTGGGACAGGGGGCGCGCGGAGAAAAACTGTTTTTT.

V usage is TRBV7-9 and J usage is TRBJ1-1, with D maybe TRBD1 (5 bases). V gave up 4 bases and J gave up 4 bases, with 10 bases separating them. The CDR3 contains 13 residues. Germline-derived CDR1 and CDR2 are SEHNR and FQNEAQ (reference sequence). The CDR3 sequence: CASSWSGGTEAFF. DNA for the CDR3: TGTGCCAGCAGCTGGAGCGGGGGCACTGAAGCTTTCTTT. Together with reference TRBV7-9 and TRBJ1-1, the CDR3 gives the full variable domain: DTGVSQNPRHKITKRGQNVTFRCDPISEHNRLYWYRQTLGQGPEFLTYFQNEAQLEKSRLLSDRFSAERPKGSFSTLEIQRTEQGDSAMYLCASSWSGGTEAFFGQGTRLTVV.

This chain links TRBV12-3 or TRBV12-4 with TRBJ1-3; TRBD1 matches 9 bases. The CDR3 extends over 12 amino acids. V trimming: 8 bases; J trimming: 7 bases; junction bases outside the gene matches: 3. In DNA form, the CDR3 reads TGTGCCAGCGGGGACAGGGCTAACACCATATATTTT. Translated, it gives CASGDRANTIYF.

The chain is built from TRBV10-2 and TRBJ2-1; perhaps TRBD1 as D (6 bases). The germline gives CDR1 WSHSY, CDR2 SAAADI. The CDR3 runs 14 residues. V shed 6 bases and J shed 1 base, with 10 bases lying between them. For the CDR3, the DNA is TGCGCCAGCAGAAGGGGGAAATCCTACAATGAGCAGTTCTTC. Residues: CASRRGKSYNEQFF.

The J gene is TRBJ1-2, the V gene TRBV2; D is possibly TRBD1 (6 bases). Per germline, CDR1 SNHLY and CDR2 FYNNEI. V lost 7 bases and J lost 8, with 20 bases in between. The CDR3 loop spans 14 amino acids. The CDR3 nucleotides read TGTGCCAGCACCCGGACAGTGGATATCACGGGCTACACCTTC. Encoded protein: CASTRTVDITGYTF. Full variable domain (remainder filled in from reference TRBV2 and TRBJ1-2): EPEVTQTPSHQVTQMGQEVILRCVPISNHLYFYWYRQILGQKVEFLVSFYNNEISEKSEIFDDQFSVERPDGSNFTLKIRSTKLEDSAMYFCASTRTVDITGYTFGSGTRLTVV.

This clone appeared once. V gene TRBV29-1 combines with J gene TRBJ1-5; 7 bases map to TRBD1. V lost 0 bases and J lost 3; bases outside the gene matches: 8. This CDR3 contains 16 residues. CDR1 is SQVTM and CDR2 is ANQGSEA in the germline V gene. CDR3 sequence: CSVEDETGASNQPQHF. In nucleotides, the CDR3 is TGCAGCGTTGAAGATGAAACAGGGGCTTCCAATCAGCCCCAGCATTTT.

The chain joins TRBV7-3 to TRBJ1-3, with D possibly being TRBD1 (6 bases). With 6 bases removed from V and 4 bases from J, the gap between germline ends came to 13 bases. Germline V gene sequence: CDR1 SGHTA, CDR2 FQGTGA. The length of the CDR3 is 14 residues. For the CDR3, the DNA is TGTGCCAGCAGTTTACAGGGTCACGGAAACACCATATATTTT. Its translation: CASSLQGHGNTIYF.

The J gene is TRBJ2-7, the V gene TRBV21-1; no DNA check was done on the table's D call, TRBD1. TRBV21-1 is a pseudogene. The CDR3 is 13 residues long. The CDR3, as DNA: TGTGCCAAGTCCGGGGACAGCAGCTACGAGCAGTACTTC. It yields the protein CAKSGDSSYEQYF.

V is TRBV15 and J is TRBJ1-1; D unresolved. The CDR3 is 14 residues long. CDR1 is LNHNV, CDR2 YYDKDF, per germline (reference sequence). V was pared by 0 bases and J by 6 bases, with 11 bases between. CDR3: CATSREGWSAEAFF. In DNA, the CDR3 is TGTGCCACCAGCAGAGAAGGCTGGAGCGCTGAAGCTTTCTTT.